A single sample is the source of the 9 T cell receptor beta chains below, sequenced in a study of shared T cell receptors in the human thymus. Assay used: immunoSEQ multiplex PCR; TCRdb lists only in-frame clones, some missing. The sample comprises 700,000 or so clones, roughly 88% of which are singletons, and around 0.0094% rests with the top ten. This sample also appeared in a second study, on human thymus T cells.

Material for sequencing was thymocytes. All receptors derive from a girl in the first two years of life with a congenital heart defect.

The V call is TRBV28, the J call TRBJ2-7; a weak D match, TRBD1 (6 bases). Germline CDR1 reads MDHEN; CDR2 reads SYDVKM. V lost 6 bases to trimming and J lost 2 bases, with 14 bases between them. CDR3 length: 14 amino acids. The CDR3 sequence: CASSTEQGPYEQYF. The CDR3 DNA sequence: TGTGCCAGCAGCACCGAACAGGGCCCCTACGAGCAGTACTTC.

This clone was detected once. V and J are TRBV2 and TRBJ1-2, with D possibly being TRBD1 (5 bases). With 4 bases removed from V and 3 bases from J, the gap between germline ends came to 9 bases. Germline V lookup: CDR1 SNHLY, CDR2 FYNNEI. The CDR3 has 13 amino acids. The CDR3 reads CASSGGDDYGYTF. CDR3 sequence (DNA): TGTGCCAGCAGTGGGGGGGACGACTATGGCTACACCTTC. The full variable domain, in which reference TRBV2 and TRBJ1-2 provide the parts outside the CDR3, is EPEVTQTPSHQVTQMGQEVILRCVPISNHLYFYWYRQILGQKVEFLVSFYNNEISEKSEIFDDQFSVERPDGSNFTLKIRSTKLEDSAMYFCASSGGDDYGYTFGSGTRLTVV.

The chain is built from TRBV5-4 and TRBJ2-7; 9 positions match TRBD1. CDR1 is SGHNT, CDR2 YYREEE, per germline (reference sequence). The CDR3 is made up of 15 amino acids. With 5 bases clipped from V and 3 bases from J, the junction kept 9 bases outside the gene matches. This chain's CDR3 is CASRLQGQGIYEQYF. CDR3 coding DNA: TGTGCCAGCAGATTACAAGGACAGGGGATCTACGAGCAGTACTTC.

This chain connects TRBV2 to TRBJ1-1, with D perhaps TRBD1 (6 bases). CDR1 is SNHLY, CDR2 FYNNEI, per germline. The CDR3 consists of 16 residues. The germline V and J ends were trimmed by 3 bases and 5 bases, with 19 bases remaining between them. CDR3 coding DNA: TGTGCCAGCAGTGACCGCCGGACAGCTTGGGGAACTGAAGCTTTCTTT. It translates to CASSDRRTAWGTEAFF.

The V call is TRBV10-3, the J call TRBJ2-2; 9 positions match TRBD1. Per germline, CDR1 ENHRY and CDR2 SYGVKD. V was clipped by 11 bases and J by 5 bases; unmatched bases: 12. The CDR3 length is 15 residues. DNA of the CDR3: TGTGCCGCACGCCTGACAGGGGGAAGGACCGGGGAGCTGTTTTTT. This codes for CAARLTGGRTGELFF.

The J gene is TRBJ2-5, the V gene TRBV5-1; D is perhaps TRBD1 (5 bases). CDR1 SGHRS and CDR2 YFSETQ come from the germline V gene. The ends were cut back, 2 bases at V and 14 bases at J, with 22 bases in the middle. The CDR3 has 14 amino acids. As DNA, the CDR3 is TGCGCCAGCAGCTTTAGGGGTTACGACACACCGAAATACTTC. Translating gives CASSFRGYDTPKYF.

The chain links TRBV7-8 to TRBJ1-1; 7 nucleotides agree with TRBD1. The ends lost 5 bases at V and 2 bases at J; junction bases unmatched: 8. This CDR3 has 15 residues. The germline CDR1 and CDR2 sequences are SGHVS and FQNEAQ. CDR3 loop: CASSTRTGANTEAFF. The CDR3, as DNA: TGTGCCAGCAGCACTCGGACAGGTGCTAACACTGAAGCTTTCTTT.

This chain joins TRBV6-5 and TRBJ1-1; the match to TRBD1 covers 10 bases. The CDR3 covers 14 residues. Germline CDR1 and CDR2: MNHEY and SVGAGI. J was trimmed by 8 bases and V by 8 bases; bases with no gene match: 11. CDR3 bases: TGTGCCAGCGGACCGACGACAGGGGGCGGGGAAGCTTTCTTT. It encodes CASGPTTGGGEAFF.

The chain joins TRBV11-1 to TRBJ1-3; possibly TRBD1 for D (6 bases). This CDR3 is built from 17 residues. The germline V gene encodes CDR1 SGHAT and CDR2 FQDESV (reference sequence). Trimming stripped 5 bases from V and 0 bases from J, with 17 bases between. The chain's CDR3 is CASSRGGPRPSGNTIYF. CDR3 in DNA: TGTGCCAGCAGCCGGGGGGGGCCCCGACCCTCTGGAAACACCATATATTTT.